The 18 T cell receptor beta chains below were found in one sample sequenced in a study of CXCR3-negative and CXCR3-positive naive CD8 T cells. UMI labels and 5' RACE were used to prepare the TRB cDNA libraries. With the 5' RACE reads reprocessed, TCRdb shows one record per CDR3 protein and no DNA. The table for this sample gives about 130,000 distinct CDR3 sequences. The sequencing input was naive CXCR3- CD8+ T cells from blood. Specified subset: CD45RO-CCR7+CD27+CD95- naive CD8+ T cells lacking CXCR3 (TNR3-). The receptors shown here come from a human donor in good health. Some clones in this sample may be carry-over from other donors' samples.

The rearrangement links TRBV5-1 to TRBJ2-5; TCRdb picks TRBD1, but there is no DNA to check that call. CDR1 SGHRS and CDR2 YFSETQ come from the germline V gene. The CDR3 extends over 15 amino acids. CDR3 residues: CASRIHPAPEETQYF.

The rearrangement uses TRBV6-2 or TRBV6-3 and TRBJ2-7; TCRdb's D gene call, TRBD1, goes unchecked for lack of DNA. Germline loops: CDR1 MNHEY, CDR2 SVGEGT. This CDR3 is 15 amino acids long. CDR3: CASSPLGGFSYEQYF.

The J gene is TRBJ1-4, the V gene TRBV29-1; TCRdb outputs TRBD1, but without DNA this stays unchecked. The CDR3 is made up of 11 amino acids. Per germline, CDR1 SQVTM and CDR2 ANQGSEA. CDR3 sequence reads: CSVEGAGKLFF.

V is TRBV7-9 and J is TRBJ2-1; TCRdb's D gene call, TRBD2, goes unchecked for lack of DNA. Germline CDR1 reads SEHNR; CDR2 reads FQNEAQ (reference sequence). CDR3 length equals 19 residues. The CDR3 loop reads CASSLVGGLAGAKDNEQFF. Full variable domain (missing parts from reference TRBV7-9 and TRBJ2-1): DTGVSQNPRHKITKRGQNVTFRCDPISEHNRLYWYRQTLGQGPEFLTYFQNEAQLEKSRLLSDRFSAERPKGSFSTLEIQRTEQGDSAMYLCASSLVGGLAGAKDNEQFFGPGTRLTVL.

The chain is built from TRBV7-9 and TRBJ2-2; TCRdb's D call, TRBD2, is unchecked because there is no DNA. Germline V gene sequence: CDR1 SEHNR, CDR2 FQNEAQ (reference sequence). This CDR3 has 19 amino acids. The CDR3 loop reads CASSSVLSTESLHRGELFF.

This chain connects TRBV29-1 to TRBJ2-5. Germline values: CDR1 SQVTM, CDR2 ANQGSEA. The CDR3 is 15 residues long. CDR3 region: CSVEEADHEWETQYF.

The V call is TRBV9, the J call TRBJ2-1. The CDR3 length is 13 residues. Germline V gene sequence: CDR1 SGDLS, CDR2 YYNGEE. This chain's CDR3 is CASSPYSVNEQFF. Full variable domain (remainder filled in from reference TRBV9 and TRBJ2-1): DSGVTQTPKHLITATGQRVTLRCSPRSGDLSVYWYQQSLDQGLQFLIQYYNGEERAKGNILERFSAQQFPDLHSELNLSSLELGDSALYFCASSPYSVNEQFFGPGTRLTVL.

This chain connects TRBV4-2 to TRBJ2-1; TCRdb outputs TRBD2, but without DNA this stays unchecked. In germline, CDR1 is LGHNA, CDR2 YNFKEQ. This CDR3 has 12 residues. The CDR3: CASSQEAGTAVF.

The chain combines TRBV29-1 with TRBJ1-1. Per germline, CDR1 SQVTM and CDR2 ANQGSEA. The CDR3 is 12 residues long. The CDR3 reads CSAHRESTEAFF.

This chain uses TRBV29-1 with TRBJ2-7; the D gene TCRdb calls, TRBD1, cannot be checked with no DNA. This CDR3 is 14 amino acids long. Per the germline V gene, CDR1 is SQVTM and CDR2 is ANQGSEA. The CDR3 sequence: CSAAGTGVSYEQYF.

The V and J genes are TRBV15 and TRBJ2-7; TCRdb lists TRBD2, though no DNA is available to test this call. The germline CDR1 and CDR2 sequences are LNHNV and YYDKDF (reference sequence). The CDR3 runs to 14 residues. This chain's CDR3 is CATSRTRIPYEQYF. Supplemented by reference TRBV15 and TRBJ2-7, the full variable domain reads DAMVIQNPRYQVTQFGKPVTLSCSQTLNHNVMYWYQQKSSQAPKLLFHYYDKDFNNEADTPDNFQSRRPNTSFCFLDIRSPGLGDTAMYLCATSRTRIPYEQYFGPGTRLTVT.

The CDR3 here is CAILSGGDPDTQYF. The chain uses TRBV10-3 and TRBJ2-3; checking the TCRdb D call of TRBD2 is not possible without DNA. CDR1 is ENHRY and CDR2 is SYGVKD in the germline V gene. The CDR3 loop spans 14 amino acids.

The chain couples TRBV3-1 to TRBJ2-7; there is no DNA to check the TCRdb D call of TRBD1. Germline V gene data show CDR1 as LGHDT and CDR2 as YNNKEL (reference sequence). The CDR3 is 17 amino acids. The CDR3 loop is CASSQDNPGQGPHEQYF.

The V and J genes are TRBV25-1 and TRBJ2-3; the D call of TRBD1 rests on TCRdb alone, since no DNA is present to check it. CDR1 is MGHDK, CDR2 SYGVNS, per germline. CDR3 length: 14 residues. CDR3 loop: CASSEVGGTDTQYF. Full variable domain (rest looked up from reference TRBV25-1 and TRBJ2-3): EADIYQTPRYLVIGTGKKITLECSQTMGHDKMYWYQQDPGMELHLIHYSYGVNSTEKGDLSSESTVSRIRTEHFPLTLESARPSHTSQYLCASSEVGGTDTQYFGPGTRLTVL.

The chain recombines TRBV6-5 with TRBJ2-2; without DNA, the TCRdb call of TRBD1 cannot be checked. Germline CDR1 and CDR2: MNHEY and SVGAGI. The CDR3 contains 13 residues. The CDR3 protein is CASSYTLIGELFF.

The chain recombines TRBV28 with TRBJ1-2; TCRdb names TRBD1, which stays unverified in the absence of DNA. The CDR3 is made up of 13 amino acids. Germline values: CDR1 MDHEN, CDR2 SYDVKM. The CDR3 loop is CASTDAGAGGYTF.

The chain uses TRBV7-3 and TRBJ2-1; TCRdb proposes TRBD1, but this gene call is untestable without DNA. CDR3 length equals 15 residues. CDR1 is SGHTA, CDR2 FQGTGA, per germline. CDR3: CASSLTAGEADEQFF.

The V call is TRBV23-1, the J call TRBJ1-3; without DNA, the TCRdb call of TRBD1 cannot be checked. TRBV23-1 is marked as an open reading frame, function uncertain. This CDR3 region has 13 residues. Here the CDR3 reads CASKGDRRNTIYF.